Below are 18 T cell receptor beta chains sequenced from a single sample in a study of blood T cell repertoires in COVID-19. TCRdb's copy holds only in-frame clones and misses some; the assay was immunoSEQ multiplex PCR. The sample lists over 90,000 clones, 70% to 90% occurring once. Sequencing was done on a sample of peripheral blood. Receptor source: a human donor in a cohort sampled during active COVID-19.

The V call is TRBV5-5, the J call TRBJ2-4; D may be TRBD1 (5 bases). V lost 0 bases and J 1 base, leaving 20 bases between the germline ends. The CDR3 is 19 residues long. Germline loops: CDR1 SGHKS, CDR2 YYEKEE (reference sequence). The CDR3: CASSLGQGYPRVAKNIQYF. CDR3 coding DNA: TGTGCCAGCAGCTTGGGTCAGGGTTATCCGCGAGTCGCCAAAAACATTCAGTACTTC. Supplemented by reference TRBV5-5 and TRBJ2-4, the full variable domain reads DAGVTQSPTHLIKTRGQQVTLRCSPISGHKSVSWYQQVLGQGPQFIFQYYEKEERGRGNFPDRFSARQFPNYSSELNVNALLLGDSALYLCASSLGQGYPRVAKNIQYFGAGTRLSVL.

The rearrangement links TRBV2 to TRBJ2-7, with 8 bases that match TRBD2. The CDR3 runs to 16 residues. V was clipped by 8 bases and J by 4 bases; unmatched bases: 16. Germline values: CDR1 SNHLY, CDR2 FYNNEI. CDR3 residues: CASYGEAGAPRYEQYF. CDR3 nucleotide sequence: TGTGCCAGCTATGGAGAAGCGGGGGCCCCCAGGTACGAGCAGTACTTC.

The chain links TRBV2 to TRBJ2-1; D is perhaps TRBD2 (5 bases). The V gene lost 6 bases and the J gene lost 0 bases, with 12 bases spanning the gap. This CDR3 contains 15 residues. From germline, CDR1 is SNHLY and CDR2 FYNNEI. The CDR3: CASRASSNSYNEQFF. Written as DNA, the CDR3 is TGTGCCAGCAGGGCTAGCTCCAACTCCTACAATGAGCAGTTCTTC.

The V call is TRBV18, the J call TRBJ1-5; D remains ambiguous. CDR3 size: 14 residues. Per the germline V gene, CDR1 is KGHSH and CDR2 is LQKENI. V gave up 6 bases and J gave up 2 bases, with 11 bases separating them. The CDR3: CASSVVEGNQPQHF. For the CDR3, the DNA is TGTGCCAGCTCCGTGGTGGAGGGCAATCAGCCCCAGCATTTT.

The genes are TRBV24-1 and TRBJ1-2, with 8 bases that match TRBD1. This CDR3 is 15 amino acids long. Germline CDR1 reads KGHDR; CDR2 reads SFDVKD. The ends lost 4 bases at V and 4 bases at J; junction bases unmatched: 7. CDR3 sequence reads: CATSDPTGDPYGYTF. The CDR3 DNA is TGTGCCACCAGTGACCCGACAGGGGATCCCTATGGCTACACCTTC.

The V and J genes are TRBV30 and TRBJ1-1, with D uncertain. The CDR3 loop spans 15 amino acids. The ends were cut back, 4 bases at V and 0 bases at J, with 15 bases in the middle. The V gene's germline CDR1 is GTSNPN and CDR2 SVGIG (reference sequence). The CDR3 nucleotides read TGTGCCTGGACCAAATGGGAGGTGATGAACACTGAAGCTTTCTTT. This sequence encodes CAWTKWEVMNTEAFF.

This chain connects TRBV4-1 to TRBJ2-1; 7 bases agree with TRBD1. CDR3 length: 16 residues. Losses at the gene ends were 2 bases for V and 5 bases for J; bases not matched to a gene: 9. Looked up from germline, CDR1 is MGHRA and CDR2 is YSYEKL. The CDR3 nucleotides are TGCGCCAGCAGCCAATTACCGGGACAGTCGAACAATGAGCAGTTCTTC. This codes for CASSQLPGQSNNEQFF.

The chain has TRBV6-5 and TRBJ1-6; TRBD1 agrees at 7 bases. The trim removed 3 bases at V and 6 bases at J, leaving 2 bases unmatched. Germline lookup yields CDR1 MNHEY and CDR2 SVGAGI. CDR3 size: 14 residues. The CDR3 sequence is CASSYRDSNSPLHF. CDR3 sequence (DNA): TGTGCCAGCAGTTATAGGGACAGTAATTCACCCCTCCACTTT.

J is TRBJ2-5 and V is TRBV25-1; perhaps TRBD1 as D (5 bases). The germline V and J ends were trimmed by 2 bases and 4 bases, with 14 bases remaining between them. CDR3 length: 15 residues. Germline CDR1 reads MGHDK; CDR2 reads SYGVNS. CDR3 DNA: TGTGCCAGCAGTGAAGCGCAGGGTGGTCGAGAGACCCAGTACTTC. Translated, it gives CASSEAQGGRETQYF.

V and J are TRBV12-3 or TRBV12-4 and TRBJ1-2, with TRBD1 as a possible D gene (6 bases). The CDR3 contains 13 residues. Trimming removed 6 bases from V and 2 bases from J, with 10 bases in between. This chain's CDR3 is CASSLQGNYGYTF. In nucleotides, the CDR3 is TGTGCCAGCAGCCTCCAGGGGAACTATGGCTACACCTTC.

This clone was picked up one time. The gene calls are TRBV4-1 and TRBJ2-6; D unresolved. CDR1 and CDR2 from the germline V gene are MGHRA and YSYEKL. The CDR3 sequence is 16 residues long. Trimming took off 2 bases at V and 0 bases at J, with 8 bases between the two ends. The CDR3 DNA follows: TGCGCCAGCAGCCAAAGTAGTAGCTCTGGGGCCAACGTCCTGACTTTC. Translated: CASSQSSSSGANVLTF.

The rearrangement uses TRBV7-6 and TRBJ2-1, with TRBD1 as a possible D gene (6 bases). CDR1 and CDR2 (germline): SGHVS, FNYEAQ. This CDR3 spans 16 amino acids. Trimming took 0 bases from V and 4 from J, leaving 13 bases between them. CDR3 DNA: TGTGCCAGCAGCTTAGCGAACAGGGCTCTATACAATGAGCAGTTCTTC. This sequence encodes CASSLANRALYNEQFF.

The V call is TRBV6-5, the J call TRBJ1-5, with TRBD1 identical over 8 bases. With 6 bases clipped from V and 6 bases from J, the junction kept 7 bases outside the gene matches. The germline CDR1 and CDR2 sequences are MNHEY and SVGAGI. The CDR3 covers 14 residues. The chain's CDR3 is CASSPLRGLQPQHF. Here the CDR3 DNA reads TGTGCCAGCAGCCCCCTCAGGGGGCTTCAGCCCCAGCATTTT.

V gene TRBV5-4 combines with J gene TRBJ2-1; 11 bases fit TRBD2. The CDR3 has 16 amino acids. Germline CDR1 and CDR2: SGHNT and YYREEE (reference sequence). V was clipped by 4 bases and J by 9 bases; unmatched bases: 12. In DNA form, the CDR3 reads TGTGCCAGCAGCCCGACGGGTAGCGGGGGGGGTGGTGAGCAGTTCTTC. It specifies CASSPTGSGGGGEQFF.

This chain links TRBV27 with TRBJ1-6; D is undetermined. The V and J ends lost 6 bases and 0 bases respectively, with 12 bases between them. This CDR3 has 16 residues. Germline V gene sequence: CDR1 MNHEY, CDR2 SMNVEV (reference sequence). The CDR3 protein is CASSLHRSSYNSPLHF. CDR3 sequence (DNA): TGTGCCAGCAGCCTTCATAGGAGCTCCTATAATTCACCCCTCCACTTT.

This rearrangement joins TRBV15 to TRBJ2-3, with D possibly TRBD2 on 5 matching bases. Trimming pared 5 bases from V and 2 bases from J, leaving 20 bases between. The CDR3 spans 17 residues. Germline V lookup: CDR1 LNHNV, CDR2 YYDKDF (reference sequence). For the CDR3, the DNA is TGTGCCACCAGCTTGCCCGGGAAGGGCCCATCCACAGATACGCAGTATTTT. Protein sequence: CATSLPGKGPSTDTQYF.

The chain carries TRBV7-2 and TRBJ1-5; no clear D gene. CDR1 is SGHTA and CDR2 is FQGNSA in the germline V gene. This CDR3 has 14 residues. V lost 8 bases and J 3 bases, leaving 14 bases between the germline ends. CDR3 in amino acids: CASAEGGFNQPQHF. The CDR3 DNA is TGTGCCAGCGCTGAAGGAGGATTCAATCAGCCCCAGCATTTT.

This chain connects TRBV28 to TRBJ2-3; D unclear. The CDR3 is made up of 16 amino acids. Per germline, CDR1 MDHEN and CDR2 SYDVKM. The V end lost 6 bases, the J end lost 2 bases, and 18 bases lay between the germline ends. The DNA for the CDR3 is TGTGCCAGCAGAGACACCGACACTGGCTTCACAGATACGCAGTATTTT. Its translation is CASRDTDTGFTDTQYF.